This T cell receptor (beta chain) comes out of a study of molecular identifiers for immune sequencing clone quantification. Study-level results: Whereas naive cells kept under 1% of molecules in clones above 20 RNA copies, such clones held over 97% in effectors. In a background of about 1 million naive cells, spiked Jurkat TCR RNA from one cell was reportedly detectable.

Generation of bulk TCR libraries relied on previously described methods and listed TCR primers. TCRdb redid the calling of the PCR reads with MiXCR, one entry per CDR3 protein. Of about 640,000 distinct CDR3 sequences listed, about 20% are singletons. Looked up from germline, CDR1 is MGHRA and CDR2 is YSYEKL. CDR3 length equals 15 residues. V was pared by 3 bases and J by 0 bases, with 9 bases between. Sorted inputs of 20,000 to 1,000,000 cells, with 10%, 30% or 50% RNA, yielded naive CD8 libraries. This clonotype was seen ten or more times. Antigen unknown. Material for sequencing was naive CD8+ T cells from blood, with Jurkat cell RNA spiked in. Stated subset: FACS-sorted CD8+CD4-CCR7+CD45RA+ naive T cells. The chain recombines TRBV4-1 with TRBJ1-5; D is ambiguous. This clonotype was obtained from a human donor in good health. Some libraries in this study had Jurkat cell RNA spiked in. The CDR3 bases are TGCGCCAGCAGCCAGACAACCTATAGCAATCAGCCCCAGCATTTT. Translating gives CASSQTTYSNQPQHF.